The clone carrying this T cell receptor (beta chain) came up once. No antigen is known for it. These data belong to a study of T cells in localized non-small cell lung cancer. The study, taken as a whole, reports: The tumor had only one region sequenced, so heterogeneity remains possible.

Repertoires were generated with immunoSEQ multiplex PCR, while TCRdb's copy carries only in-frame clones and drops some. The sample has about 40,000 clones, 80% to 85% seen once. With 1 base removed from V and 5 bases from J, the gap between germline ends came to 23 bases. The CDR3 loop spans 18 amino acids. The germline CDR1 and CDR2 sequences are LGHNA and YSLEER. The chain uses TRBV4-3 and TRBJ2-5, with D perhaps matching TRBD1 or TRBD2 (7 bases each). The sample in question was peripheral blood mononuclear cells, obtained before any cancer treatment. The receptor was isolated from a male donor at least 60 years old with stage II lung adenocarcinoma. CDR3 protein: CASSQGKTGRGLGETQYF. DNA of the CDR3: TGCGCCAGCAGCCAAGGGAAGACAGGGAGGGGGTTAGGGGAGACCCAGTACTTC.